One sample yielded the 11 T cell receptor beta chains listed below, sequenced in a study of low-dose radiotherapy and immunotherapy resistance in tumors. Time point defined: after trial treatment. Noted treatment: LDRT plus nivolumab, ipilimumab, low-dose cyclophosphamide and aspirin (RACIN trial). Both TCRalpha and TCRbeta chains were reverse transcribed with V-gene-specific primers. It was with a constant-region primer and a V-primer adapter that TCRs were amplified over approximately 18 PCR cycles. TCRdb called the reads again in MiXCR, with one record for every CDR3 protein. Of more than 70,000 distinct CDR3 sequences in the sample, 20% to 25% are singletons; the top ten hold 9.5% to 15%. Here the sequenced sample was PBMCs, taken after low-dose radiotherapy plus immunotherapy. These receptors were obtained from a female donor with ovarian cancer.

Details on this clonotype: This likely traces to a read error, being one base from a far larger clone. The rearrangement joins TRBV4-2 to TRBJ2-1; D remains unclear. This CDR3 spans 18 amino acids. Per germline, CDR1 LGHNA and CDR2 YNFKEQ. Trimming removed 0 bases at V and 10 bases at J, with 25 bases between. The CDR3 nucleotides read TGTGCCAGCAGCCAAGATCTCGACACTCCGCCGAAGACCTACGAGCAGTTCTTC. This translates into CASSQDLDTPPKTYEQFF.

This clonotype was recorded many times. This chain connects TRBV20-1 to TRBJ1-1, with D unclear. The V end lost 0 bases, the J end lost 8 bases, and 16 bases lay between the germline ends. CDR1 is DFQATT and CDR2 is SNEGSKA in the germline V gene (reference sequence). The CDR3 sequence is 14 residues long. CDR3 region: CSARDHRRLGEAFF. The CDR3 DNA is TGCAGTGCTAGAGATCATCGCAGGCTAGGGGAAGCTTTCTTT.

Notes on this clonotype: A far larger clone lies a single base away; this is likely a read error. The chain recombines TRBV5-1 with TRBJ2-5; possible D gene TRBD2, 6 bases. Germline CDR1 reads SGHRS; CDR2 reads YFSETQ. The CDR3 length is 16 residues. V dropped 0 bases and J dropped 11 bases, with 23 bases sitting between them. CDR3: CASSLAGTLSHNEQYF. CDR3 nucleotide sequence: TGCGCCAGCAGCTTGGCCGGGACTCTAAGCCACAATGAGCAGTACTTC.

This clonotype appeared many times. The J gene is TRBJ2-5, the V gene TRBV9; a possible D gene is TRBD2 (6 bases). Looked up from germline, CDR1 is SGDLS and CDR2 is YYNGEE. The CDR3 extends over 15 amino acids. Trimming pared 3 bases from V and 2 bases from J, leaving 14 bases between. The CDR3 DNA follows: TGTGCCAGCAGCGCCAGGGCGGGGAGTCAAGAGACCCAGTACTTC. Protein sequence: CASSARAGSQETQYF.

The chain uses TRBV29-1 and TRBJ2-1; possible D gene TRBD2, 5 bases. The length of the CDR3 is 12 residues. The V and J ends lost 1 base and 11 bases respectively, with 12 bases between them. The V gene's germline CDR1 is SQVTM and CDR2 ANQGSEA. CDR3 region: CSVEVLALQQFF. CDR3 bases: TGCAGCGTTGAAGTCCTAGCACTGCAGCAGTTCTTC.

A word on this clonotype: A far larger clone is one nucleotide away, so this likely arose from a read error. This chain uses TRBV28 with TRBJ2-1, with unresolved D. Trimming pared 3 bases from V and 10 bases from J, leaving 19 bases between. The CDR3 extends over 15 amino acids. Germline V gene lookup returns CDR1 MDHEN and CDR2 SYDVKM. The CDR3, as DNA: TGTGCCAGCAGTTTCCCCGGACGAAGCTCCTACGAGCAGTTCTTC. Encoded protein: CASSFPGRSSYEQFF.

This clonotype has ten or more counts. In DNA, the CDR3 is TGTGCCAGTAGTACCGGGACTAGCGGGTCGAAGTACTTC. Translated, it gives CASSTGTSGSKYF. This sequence joins TRBV19 and TRBJ2-7; TRBD2 agrees at 12 bases. With 4 bases clipped from V and 11 bases from J, the junction kept 6 bases outside the gene matches. Germline V CDR1 and CDR2: LNHDA, SQIVND (reference sequence). This CDR3 contains 13 residues.

The sample holds many counts of this clonotype. The chain is built from TRBV12-3 or TRBV12-4 and TRBJ1-2; 10 bases are a match to TRBD1. V shed 5 bases and J 11 bases; nucleotides not matched to a gene: 8. This CDR3 comprises 13 residues. CDR3 DNA sequence: TGTGCCAGCAGTCCCTACGACAGGGGGCAATACACCTTC. This sequence encodes CASSPYDRGQYTF.

This clonotype was detected many times. The gene calls are TRBV4-1 and TRBJ1-1; D is unresolved. Germline CDR1 reads MGHRA; CDR2 reads YSYEKL. The V gene lost 7 bases and the J gene lost 7 bases, with 13 bases spanning the gap. This CDR3 is 12 amino acids long. The CDR3 DNA is TGCGCCAGCATGGAGGATCCTGGTGAAGCTTTCTTT. It codes for CASMEDPGEAFF.

The chain has TRBV24-1 and TRBJ2-1; D possibly corresponds to TRBD1 (5 bases). The CDR3 consists of 14 residues. From germline, CDR1 is KGHDR and CDR2 SFDVKD. The ends were cut back, 0 bases at V and 7 bases at J, with 9 bases in the middle. In DNA form, the CDR3 reads TGTGCCACCAGTGATTTGGTCAGGGTGAATGAGCAGTTCTTC. As protein: CATSDLVRVNEQFF.

This clonotype was seen repeatedly, ten times or more. The V gene is TRBV19, the J gene TRBJ1-5; D is perhaps TRBD1 (5 bases). Germline V gene data show CDR1 as LNHDA and CDR2 as SQIVND (reference sequence). V was trimmed by 3 bases and J by 2 bases, leaving 17 bases between them. The CDR3 totals 17 residues. CDR3 in DNA: TGTGCCAGTAGTATTTACGTACAGGAGACGGGCAATCAGCCCCAGCATTTT. As protein: CASSIYVQETGNQPQHF.